This T cell receptor (beta chain) was retrieved from a study of circulating and synovial CD4+ cells in juvenile arthritis. This CDR3 spans 13 amino acids. V lost 5 bases and J lost 6; bases outside the gene matches: 8. Germline-derived CDR1 and CDR2 are SGHNT and YYREEE (reference sequence). Only in-frame clones appear in the TCRdb table, and some are missing; sequencing was by immunoSEQ multiplex PCR. This sample has about 34,000 clones, with roughly 95% found just once. Details on this clone: Its antigen is unidentified.

Study-level findings and limits: Circulating pathogenic-like and bulk T cells looked alike by Vbeta family usage.

The source is a human donor with juvenile idiopathic arthritis. The sequenced sample consisted of CD4+ T cells from blood. The chain has TRBV5-4 and TRBJ2-7; 7 bases map to TRBD1. The CDR3 spells CASSETQGSEQYF. The CDR3 DNA sequence: TGTGCCAGCAGTGAGACACAGGGGTCCGAGCAGTACTTC. Combining the CDR3 with reference TRBV5-4 and TRBJ2-7 gives the whole variable domain ETGVTQSPTHLIKTRGQQVTLRCSSQSGHNTVSWYQQALGQGPQFIFQYYREEENGRGNFPPRFSGLQFPNYSSELNVNALELDDSALYLCASSETQGSEQYFGPGTRLTVT.